This T cell receptor beta chain was profiled in a study of CD8+ T cells in alopecia areata. The CDR3 is 11 amino acids. V lost 11 bases and J 4 bases, leaving 11 bases between the germline ends. The germline V gene has CDR1 MGHDK and CDR2 SYGVNS. RNA extraction was followed by reverse transcription into cDNA, which acted as the sequencing template. The method was immunoSEQ multiplex PCR; TCRdb's version includes in-frame clones alone and lacks a portion of them. The sample lists more than 95,000 clones; approximately 47% were seen once. Material: NKG2D-low CD8+ T cells sorted from blood. The clonotype was recovered from a human donor with alopecia areata. The V and J genes are TRBV25-1 and TRBJ1-2; the D gene is possibly TRBD1 (5 bases). This CDR3 reads CASRAAYGYTF. CDR3 DNA: TGTGCCTCCAGGGCGGCCTATGGCTACACCTTC.